Listed below are T cell receptor beta chains from one sample, sequenced in a study of T cells in tuberculosis. TCRdb's copy holds only in-frame clones and misses some; the assay was immunoSEQ multiplex PCR. The data show around 45,000 clones, approximately 94% seen once. The sequenced sample was PBMCs. The receptors derive from a donor aged 10-29 years with latent tuberculosis or without tuberculosis infection. Some clones in this sample may be carry-over from other donors' samples. The CDR3 runs from the conserved cysteine through the conserved F or W. D genes are given only for firm matches. Clone size, where shown, is once, few, many, or a class for clones that have expanded.

DNA,CDR3,V,D,size,J
TGCGCCAGCAGCCAGAGACAGGGATGGTCCTACAATGAGCAGTTCTTC,CASSQRQGWSYNEQFF,TRBV4-1,TRBD1,.,TRBJ2-1
TGTGCCAGCAGACTGGAGCGGGAGTCCAACTACGAGCAGTACTTC,CASRLERESNYEQYF,TRBV27,TRBD2,.,TRBJ2-7
TGTGCCAGCAGCTCCGGGACAGGGGGCATTCAAGATACTGAAGCTTTCTTT,CASSSGTGGIQDTEAFF,TRBV13,TRBD1,.,TRBJ1-1
TGTGCCAGCAGTTTATCCGGGACAGCTTTCCTCTATGGCTACACCTTC,CASSLSGTAFLYGYTF,TRBV28,TRBD1,.,TRBJ1-2
TGTGCCAGCAGCTTCGGGGGATCAGACGAAAAACTGTTTTTT,CASSFGGSDEKLFF,TRBV5-4,.,.,TRBJ1-4
TGTGCCAGCAGTTGGGGGGCTAGCGGGGACCCGTACCAAGAGACCCAGTACTTC,CASSWGASGDPYQETQYF,TRBV28,TRBD2,.,TRBJ2-5
TGCGCCAGCAGTTCCAGGACTAGCGGGAGGACGAGGTGGGCAGATACGCAGTATTTT,CASSSRTSGRTRWADTQYF,TRBV5-1,TRBD2,.,TRBJ2-3
TGTGCCAGCAGCGGACGGACTAGCTCCTACAATGAGCAGTTCTTC,CASSGRTSSYNEQFF,TRBV9,TRBD2,.,TRBJ2-1
TGTGCCAGCTACGACAGGGGGAGGGAGCAGTACTTC,CASYDRGREQYF,TRBV28,TRBD1,.,TRBJ2-7
TGTGCCAGCCTAAGCGAAGGAGATCCCTACGAGCAGTACTTC,CASLSEGDPYEQYF,TRBV5-6,.,few,TRBJ2-7
TGTGCCAGCAGCGTCACAGACGGGACTTCCTCTAGCACAGATACGCAGTATTTT,CASSVTDGTSSSTDTQYF,TRBV9,.,.,TRBJ2-3
TGTGCCAGCAGCTTAGGCGGTTTACCGGAGCAGTTCTTC,CASSLGGLPEQFF,TRBV7-2,.,.,TRBJ2-1
TGTGCCAGTAGTATAGGCTCAATCAGGGGGAGAAATAGCAATCAGCCCCAGCATTTT,CASSIGSIRGRNSNQPQHF,TRBV19,TRBD1,.,TRBJ1-5
TGTGCCAGCAGCTATTCGACAGGGGTGAGGAACGAGCAGTACTTC,CASSYSTGVRNEQYF,TRBV7-2,TRBD1,.,TRBJ2-7
TGCGCCAGCAGCTCGGGACTAGCGGGAGACGCTGGCTACAATGAGCAGTTCTTC,CASSSGLAGDAGYNEQFF,TRBV5-1,TRBD2,.,TRBJ2-1
TGCGCCAGCAGCCAAGATGGCCGAAACAGCAGGAATGAGCAGTTCTTC,CASSQDGRNSRNEQFF,TRBV4-3,.,once,TRBJ2-1
TGTGCCAGCAGTGAAGGACTAGCGGGAGATCCTGGGGCCAACGTCCTGACTTTC,CASSEGLAGDPGANVLTF,TRBV6-4,TRBD2,.,TRBJ2-6
TGTGCCAGCAGCCAAGTCGTAGCAGGGGACGTCAATCAGCCCCAGCATTTT,CASSQVVAGDVNQPQHF,TRBV4-2,.,.,TRBJ1-5
TGCGCCAGCAGCCCCAATTTGGGGGCATTCACCGGGGAGCTGTTTTTT,CASSPNLGAFTGELFF,TRBV5-1,.,.,TRBJ2-2
TGCGCCAGCAGCCCTCTAGCCCGCGGACGGAATGAGCAGTTCTTC,CASSPLARGRNEQFF,TRBV4-3,.,.,TRBJ2-1
TGTGCCAGCAGTTTACCCGCCAGGGCGTTTACCTACGAGCAGTACTTC,CASSLPARAFTYEQYF,TRBV28,.,.,TRBJ2-7
TGTGCCACCAGCAGACACCCAGCGGCGATAAGCACAGATACGCAGTATTTT,CATSRHPAAISTDTQYF,TRBV15,.,.,TRBJ2-3
TGTGCCAGCAGTTCGTCAGGGGCGCCGTGGAACACTGAAGCTTTCTTT,CASSSSGAPWNTEAFF,TRBV28,.,.,TRBJ1-1
TGTGCCAGCAGCGTAGCTAGCGCAAGCTCCTACGAGCAGTACTTC,CASSVASASSYEQYF,TRBV9,.,.,TRBJ2-7
TGTGCCAGCAGCCAAGGGGTAAGACTAGCGGGAGGGAGAGATGAGCAGTTCTTC,CASSQGVRLAGGRDEQFF,TRBV14,TRBD2,.,TRBJ2-1
TGTGCCAGCAGCACTAGCGGGAGCCAAACAGATACGCAGTATTTT,CASSTSGSQTDTQYF,TRBV5-5,TRBD2,.,TRBJ2-3
TGTGCCAGCAGTCCCTCGGCAGGGGATTGGGACACTGAAGCTTTCTTT,CASSPSAGDWDTEAFF,TRBV27,.,.,TRBJ1-1
TGTGCCAGCAGAATAGTCGAGAACACTGAAGCTTTCTTT,CASRIVENTEAFF,TRBV5-4,.,.,TRBJ1-1
TGTGCCAGCAGTTTTTTAGGACAGGGGTCGGATACGCAGTATTTT,CASSFLGQGSDTQYF,TRBV27,TRBD1,.,TRBJ2-3
TGTGCCAGCAGTTTTCCCAACGACATAGGGGGCTATGGCTACACCTTC,CASSFPNDIGGYGYTF,TRBV27,.,.,TRBJ1-2
TGTGCCAGCAGCTTGGACGAGGACAGCCCTCCGGTTTTT,CASSLDEDSPPVF,TRBV5-5,.,.,TRBJ1-4
TGTGCCAGCAGTTTGAGCTCCTACAATGAGCAGTTCTTC,CASSLSSYNEQFF,TRBV7-9,.,.,TRBJ2-1
TGCAGCGTTGAAGATCCCCCCACACGAGGGAACGGCTACACCTTC,CSVEDPPTRGNGYTF,TRBV29-1,.,.,TRBJ1-2
TGTGCCAGCAGCCCTGGACAGGGAGCTGAGCAGTTCTTC,CASSPGQGAEQFF,TRBV11-2,TRBD1,.,TRBJ2-1
TGTGCCAGCAGCTTAGTCGCTCGCGGGGCAACCTACAATGAGCAGTTCTTC,CASSLVARGATYNEQFF,TRBV7-2,.,.,TRBJ2-1
TGTGCCAGCAGCCGCCCAGGCGGAGGCGAGCAGTACTTC,CASSRPGGGEQYF,TRBV7-2,.,.,TRBJ2-7
TGTGCCAGCAGCCCACGACAGGGGGCAAAAACTGAAGCTTTCTTT,CASSPRQGAKTEAFF,TRBV9,TRBD1,.,TRBJ1-1
TGTGCCTGGAGTACGGGGGTTCAAGGCTACGAGCAGTACTTC,CAWSTGVQGYEQYF,TRBV30,.,.,TRBJ2-7
TGCGCCAGCAGTGAGAGCCTAGCGGGAGCTGGGGCCAACGTCCTGACTTTC,CASSESLAGAGANVLTF,TRBV10-1,TRBD2,once,TRBJ2-6
TGTGCCAGCAGTTACCGGTCGGGGGTATTAACTGAAGCTTTCTTT,CASSYRSGVLTEAFF,TRBV6-5,.,.,TRBJ1-1
TGTGCCAGCAGTTTAAACCCCAGCGGAGCTAACTATGGCTACACCTTC,CASSLNPSGANYGYTF,TRBV7-2,.,.,TRBJ1-2
TGTGCCAGTAGTCTGACTCCGGGGTCCTACGAGCAGTACTTC,CASSLTPGSYEQYF,TRBV19,.,.,TRBJ2-7
TGCGCCAGCAGCTTGGGGACTTCGAACACCGGGGAGCTGTTTTTT,CASSLGTSNTGELFF,TRBV5-1,.,.,TRBJ2-2
TGTGCCAGCTTACTTTCCGGGACAGGGCTGTATGGCTACACCTTC,CASLLSGTGLYGYTF,TRBV6-1,TRBD1,.,TRBJ1-2
TGTGCCAGCAGCTACCGGGTAGCGGGGGGGGCGGCTGATGAAGCTTTCTTT,CASSYRVAGGAADEAFF,TRBV13,.,.,TRBJ1-1
TGTGCCAGCAGCCAAGTGAGGAACGGACTCACCGACAATGAGCAGTTCTTC,CASSQVRNGLTDNEQFF,TRBV4-2,.,.,TRBJ2-1
TGTGCCAGTAGTATCGGTGGTCAGGAGAACACTGAAGCTTTCTTT,CASSIGGQENTEAFF,TRBV19,.,once,TRBJ1-1
TGTGCCAGCAGTTACTTTAGGGGCACTGAAGCTTTCTTT,CASSYFRGTEAFF,TRBV6-5,.,.,TRBJ1-1
TGTGCCAGCAGTTCGTCCGGGACAGGGAAGATTTACTATGGCTACACCTTC,CASSSSGTGKIYYGYTF,TRBV28,TRBD1,.,TRBJ1-2
TGCGCCAGCAGCCACAGTCCGCGGGAGTTCAATGAGCAGTTCTTC,CASSHSPREFNEQFF,TRBV4-3,TRBD2,.,TRBJ2-1
TGTGCCAGCAGTCAGACAGGGCTTGAGCAGTTCTTC,CASSQTGLEQFF,TRBV7-2,TRBD1,.,TRBJ2-1
TGTGCCAGCAGCGGGACAACCACAGATACGCAGTATTTT,CASSGTTTDTQYF,TRBV2,.,.,TRBJ2-3
TGCGCCAGCACTGGAGAGCCGAACACTGAAGCTTTCTTT,CASTGEPNTEAFF,TRBV4-1,.,.,TRBJ1-1
TGTGCCAGCAGCTTAGACATAGGACAGTCCTCCTACGAGCAGTACTTC,CASSLDIGQSSYEQYF,TRBV11-2,.,.,TRBJ2-7
TGTGCCAGCAGTTCGGACAGGGAACACGACTGGCGGGTAGATACGCAGTATTTT,CASSSDREHDWRVDTQYF,TRBV28,TRBD1,.,TRBJ2-3
TGTGCCATCAGGGCACAGGGGGGAAATGAGCAGTTCTTC,CAIRAQGGNEQFF,TRBV10-3,TRBD1,.,TRBJ2-1
TGTGCCAGCAGGAGTGGCACTGAAGCTTTCTTT,CASRSGTEAFF,TRBV28,.,.,TRBJ1-1
TGCGCCAGCAGCCAAGAGGACAAAGGTATCCAAGAGACCCAGTACTTC,CASSQEDKGIQETQYF,TRBV4-1,.,.,TRBJ2-5
TGCGCCAGCAGCGAAGGACAAAGTTTCTCTGGGGCCAACGTCCTGACTTTC,CASSEGQSFSGANVLTF,TRBV5-1,.,.,TRBJ2-6
TGTGCCAGCAGCTTAGGGGGGGTAACGAACACTGAAGCTTTCTTT,CASSLGGVTNTEAFF,TRBV7-2,.,.,TRBJ1-1